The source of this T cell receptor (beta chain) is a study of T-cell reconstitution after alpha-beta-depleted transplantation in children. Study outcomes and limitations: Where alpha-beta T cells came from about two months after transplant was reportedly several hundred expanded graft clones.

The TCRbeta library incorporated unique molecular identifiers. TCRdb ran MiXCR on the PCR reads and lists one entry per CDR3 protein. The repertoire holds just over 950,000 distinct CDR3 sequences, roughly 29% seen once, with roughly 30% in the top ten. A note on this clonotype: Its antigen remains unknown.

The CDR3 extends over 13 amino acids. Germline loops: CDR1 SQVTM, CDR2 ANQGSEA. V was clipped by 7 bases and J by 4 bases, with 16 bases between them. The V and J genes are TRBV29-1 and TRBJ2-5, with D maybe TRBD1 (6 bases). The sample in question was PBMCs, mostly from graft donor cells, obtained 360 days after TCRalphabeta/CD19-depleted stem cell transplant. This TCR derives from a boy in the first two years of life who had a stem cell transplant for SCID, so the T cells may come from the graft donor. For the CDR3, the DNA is TGCAGCGCGGACAGCCGAGGGGGAGAGACCCAGTACTTC. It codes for CSADSRGGETQYF. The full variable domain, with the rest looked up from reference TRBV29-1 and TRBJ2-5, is SAVISQKPSRDICQRGTSLTIQCQVDSQVTMMFWYRQQPGQSLTLIATANQGSEATYESGFVIDKFPISRPNLTFSTLTVSNMSPEDSSIYLCSADSRGGETQYFGPGTRLLVL.